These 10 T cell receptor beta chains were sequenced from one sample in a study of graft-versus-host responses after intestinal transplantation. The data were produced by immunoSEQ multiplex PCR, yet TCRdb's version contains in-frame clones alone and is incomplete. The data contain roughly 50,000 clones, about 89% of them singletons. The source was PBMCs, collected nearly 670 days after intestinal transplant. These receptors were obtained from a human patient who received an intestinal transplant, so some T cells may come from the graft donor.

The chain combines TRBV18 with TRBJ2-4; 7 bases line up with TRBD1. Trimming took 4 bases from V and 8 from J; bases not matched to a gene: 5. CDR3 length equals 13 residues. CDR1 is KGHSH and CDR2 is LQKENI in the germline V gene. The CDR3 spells CASSQFDRDIQYF. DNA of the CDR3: TGTGCCAGCTCACAATTCGACAGGGACATTCAGTACTTC.

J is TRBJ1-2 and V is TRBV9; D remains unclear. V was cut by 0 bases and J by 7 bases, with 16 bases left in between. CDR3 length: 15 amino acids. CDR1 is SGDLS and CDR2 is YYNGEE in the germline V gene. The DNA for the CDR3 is TGTGCCAGCAGCGTAGCGGGAGGGCAGGAAGGTGGCTACACCTTC. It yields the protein CASSVAGGQEGGYTF.

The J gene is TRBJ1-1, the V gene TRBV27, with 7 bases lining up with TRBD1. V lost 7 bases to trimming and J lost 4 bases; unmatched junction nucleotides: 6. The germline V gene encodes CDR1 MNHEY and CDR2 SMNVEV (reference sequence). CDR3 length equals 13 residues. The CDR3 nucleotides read TGTGCCAGCACGAACCCAGGGGGCACTGAAGCTTTCTTT. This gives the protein CASTNPGGTEAFF.

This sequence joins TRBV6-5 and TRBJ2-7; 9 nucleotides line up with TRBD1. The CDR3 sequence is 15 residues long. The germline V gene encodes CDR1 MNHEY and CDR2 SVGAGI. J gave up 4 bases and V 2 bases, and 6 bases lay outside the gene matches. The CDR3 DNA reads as TGTGCCAGCAGTTACACCGGGACAGGGTTTTACGAGCAGTACTTC. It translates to CASSYTGTGFYEQYF.

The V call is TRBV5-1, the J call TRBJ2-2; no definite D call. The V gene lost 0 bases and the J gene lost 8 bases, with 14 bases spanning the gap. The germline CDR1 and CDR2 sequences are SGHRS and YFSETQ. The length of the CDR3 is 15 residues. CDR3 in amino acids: CASSLEGSRAGELFF. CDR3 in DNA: TGCGCCAGCAGCTTGGAGGGTAGCCGAGCAGGGGAGCTGTTTTTT.

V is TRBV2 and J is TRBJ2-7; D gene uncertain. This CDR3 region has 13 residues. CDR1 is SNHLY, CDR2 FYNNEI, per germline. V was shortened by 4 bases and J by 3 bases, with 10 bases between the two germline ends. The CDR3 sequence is CASSGGEVYEQYF. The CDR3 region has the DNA TGTGCCAGCAGTGGTGGGGAAGTCTACGAGCAGTACTTC.

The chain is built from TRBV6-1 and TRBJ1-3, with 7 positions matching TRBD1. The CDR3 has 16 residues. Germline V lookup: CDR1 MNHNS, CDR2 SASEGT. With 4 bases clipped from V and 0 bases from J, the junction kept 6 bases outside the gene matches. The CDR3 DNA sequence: TGTGCCAGCAGTGGCCTCGACAGGGACTCTGGAAACACCATATATTTT. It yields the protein CASSGLDRDSGNTIYF.

The CDR3 bases are TGTGCCAGCAGGGAGGAAAGGGCGGGTCTTTCCCAAAAACTGTTTTTT. It is translated as CASREERAGLSQKLFF. The J gene is TRBJ1-4, the V gene TRBV2; D gene unclear. Germline V gives CDR1 SNHLY, CDR2 FYNNEI. CDR3 length equals 16 residues. Trimming removed 6 bases at V and 9 bases at J, with 23 bases between. The full variable domain, rest sourced from reference TRBV2 and TRBJ1-4, is EPEVTQTPSHQVTQMGQEVILRCVPISNHLYFYWYRQILGQKVEFLVSFYNNEISEKSEIFDDQFSVERPDGSNFTLKIRSTKLEDSAMYFCASREERAGLSQKLFFGSGTQLSVL.

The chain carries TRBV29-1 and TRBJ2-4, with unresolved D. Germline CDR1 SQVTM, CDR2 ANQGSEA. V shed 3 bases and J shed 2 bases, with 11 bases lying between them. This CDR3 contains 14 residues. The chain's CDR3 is CSVEGESTKNIQYF. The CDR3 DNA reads TGCAGCGTTGAGGGCGAGTCGACCAAAAACATTCAGTACTTC. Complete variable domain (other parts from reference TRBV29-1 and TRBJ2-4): SAVISQKPSRDICQRGTSLTIQCQVDSQVTMMFWYRQQPGQSLTLIATANQGSEATYESGFVIDKFPISRPNLTFSTLTVSNMSPEDSSIYLCSVEGESTKNIQYFGAGTRLSVL.

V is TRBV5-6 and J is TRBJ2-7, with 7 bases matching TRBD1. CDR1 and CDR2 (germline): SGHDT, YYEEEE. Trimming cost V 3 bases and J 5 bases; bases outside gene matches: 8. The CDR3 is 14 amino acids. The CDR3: CASSSTGFKDEQYF. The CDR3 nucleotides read TGTGCCAGCAGCTCGACAGGGTTTAAGGACGAGCAGTACTTC.